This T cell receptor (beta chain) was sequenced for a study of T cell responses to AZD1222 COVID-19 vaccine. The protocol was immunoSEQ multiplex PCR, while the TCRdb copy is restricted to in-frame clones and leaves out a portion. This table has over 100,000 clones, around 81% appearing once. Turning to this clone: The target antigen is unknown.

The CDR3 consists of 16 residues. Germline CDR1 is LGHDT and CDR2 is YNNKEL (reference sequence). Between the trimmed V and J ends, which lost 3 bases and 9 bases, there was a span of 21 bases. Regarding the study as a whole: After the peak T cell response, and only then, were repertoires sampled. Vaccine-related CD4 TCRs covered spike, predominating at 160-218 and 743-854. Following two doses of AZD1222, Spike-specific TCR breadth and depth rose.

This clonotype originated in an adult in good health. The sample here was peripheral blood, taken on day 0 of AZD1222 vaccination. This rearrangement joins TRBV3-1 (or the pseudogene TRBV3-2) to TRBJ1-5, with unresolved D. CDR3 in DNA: TGTGCCAGCAGCCAGGACCTTGGCCAGACCGTCTGGCCCCAGCATTTT. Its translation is CASSQDLGQTVWPQHF.